Each of the 26 T cell receptor beta chains below was sequenced from the same sample in a study of post-analysis software for immune sequencing data. Notes on the study in general: Patients used roughly five TRBV segments, including TRBV5-6, TRBV5-1 and TRBV20-1, more often than controls.

Their target antigens are unknown. Unique molecular identifiers were carried by the TCR beta cDNA libraries. Via MiXCR, TCRdb re-called the PCR reads, giving one row per CDR3 protein. The sample includes some 450,000 distinct CDR3 sequences, roughly 46% of them seen just once. Sequencing was done on a sample of blood. Receptor source: a girl between 10 and 17 years old with multiple sclerosis.

The chain uses TRBV20-1 and TRBJ2-4; D remains unclear. Near its end, the DNA agrees better with TRBJ2-7, so the J call may be wrong. Germline assignment: CDR1 DFQATT and CDR2 SNEGSKA (reference sequence). This CDR3 is built from 12 residues. In nucleotides, the CDR3 is TGCAGTGCTAGATTAGTTACCTACGAGCAGTACTTC. Amino acids: CSARLVTYEQYF.

The gene calls are TRBV28 and TRBJ2-7, with 11 nucleotides matching TRBD2. The junction had 8 bases not matched to a gene; V was cut back by 7 bases and J by 3 bases. This CDR3 has 15 amino acids. Germline CDR1 is MDHEN and CDR2 is SYDVKM. CDR3 bases: TGTGCCAGCAATATATTAGCGGGAGGGAACTACGAGCAGTACTTC. Encoded protein: CASNILAGGNYEQYF.

This clonotype has a handful of counts. The genes are TRBV29-1 and TRBJ2-1, with TRBD2 matching over 7 bases. The CDR3 runs to 13 residues. J gave up 2 bases and V 7 bases, and 5 bases lay outside the gene matches. Germline assignment: CDR1 SQVTM and CDR2 ANQGSEA. The CDR3 spells CSAGRETYNEQFF. The CDR3 bases are TGCAGCGCCGGGCGGGAGACCTACAATGAGCAGTTCTTC.

This clonotype was observed a single time. J is TRBJ2-7 and V is TRBV29-1; 7 nucleotides match TRBD2. Per the germline V gene, CDR1 is SQVTM and CDR2 is ANQGSEA. The V gene end was trimmed by 7 bases and the J gene end by 0 bases; junction bases not matched to a gene: 6. The CDR3 consists of 13 residues. For the CDR3, the DNA is TGCAGCGGGGTGGGCGGGAGCTCCTACGAGCAGTACGTC. Residues: CSGVGGSSYEQYV.

The chain couples TRBV7-9 to TRBJ1-2; D may be TRBD1 (5 bases). The CDR3 has 14 amino acids. Germline CDR1 and CDR2: SEHNR and FQNEAQ (reference sequence). V shed 1 base and J shed 2 bases, with 8 bases lying between them. The CDR3 bases are TGTGCCAGCAGCTTAGAAACAGGAAACTATGGCTACACCTTC. Amino acid sequence: CASSLETGNYGYTF.

The V gene is TRBV6-5, the J gene TRBJ1-5; D is uncertain. Trimming cost V 11 bases and J 0 bases, with 14 bases left between them. The CDR3 runs 14 residues. In germline, CDR1 is MNHEY, CDR2 SVGAGI. CDR3 region: CAASPDHSNQPQHF. The DNA of the CDR3 is TGTGCCGCCTCCCCGGATCATAGCAATCAGCCCCAGCATTTT.

The chain employs TRBV20-1 and TRBJ2-5, with D tentatively TRBD1 (6 bases). The germline gives CDR1 DFQATT, CDR2 SNEGSKA (reference sequence). The CDR3 covers 14 residues. V shed 1 base and J shed 2 bases, with 11 bases lying between them. This CDR3 is CSARVGQRQETQYF. For the CDR3, the DNA is TGCAGTGCTAGAGTCGGACAGAGACAAGAGACCCAGTACTTC.

This CDR3 reads CASSEYRGAPLHF. In DNA, the CDR3 is TGTGCCAGCAGTGAATATAGGGGAGCACCCCTCCACTTT. This chain uses TRBV25-1 with TRBJ1-6; D may be TRBD1 (5 bases). Germline CDR1 is MGHDK and CDR2 is SYGVNS. CDR3 length: 13 amino acids. V was shortened by 0 bases and J by 11 bases, with 8 bases between the two germline ends.

The rearrangement joins TRBV20-1 to TRBJ2-7; 8 bases line up with TRBD1. This CDR3 is 13 amino acids long. V trimming: 6 bases; J trimming: 7 bases; junction bases outside the gene matches: 11. Germline V gene sequence: CDR1 DFQATT, CDR2 SNEGSKA (reference sequence). The CDR3 nucleotides read TGCAGTGCCGACAGGGGAGGTTTGTATGAGCAGTACTTC. Translated: CSADRGGLYEQYF.

This clonotype was detected only a few times. The J gene is TRBJ1-1, the V gene TRBV20-1, with 8 bases fitting TRBD1. The V gene end was trimmed by 5 bases and the J gene end by 1 base; junction bases not matched to a gene: 6. The germline V gene has CDR1 DFQATT and CDR2 SNEGSKA (reference sequence). This CDR3 comprises 14 residues. The CDR3 region is CSAPLGTGNTEAFF. The CDR3 bases are TGCAGTGCTCCACTAGGGACAGGGAACACTGAAGCTTTCTTT.

This clonotype was detected a few times. This rearrangement joins TRBV6-1 to TRBJ2-7; D not resolved. Germline loops: CDR1 MNHNS, CDR2 SASEGT. The V end was cut by 2 bases, the J end by 5 bases, with 7 bases between. The CDR3 has 12 amino acids. In DNA, the CDR3 is TGTGCCAGCAGTGAATTCAGACACGAGCAGTACTTC. This codes for CASSEFRHEQYF.

The gene calls are TRBV29-1 and TRBJ2-5; D uncertain. Germline loops: CDR1 SQVTM, CDR2 ANQGSEA. Trimming took off 5 bases at V and 4 bases at J, with 11 bases between the two ends. CDR3 length equals 12 residues. CDR3 DNA sequence: TGCAGCGTTCGGCAGAAAGGAGAGACCCAGTACTTC. This gives the protein CSVRQKGETQYF.

The chain is built from TRBV7-6 and TRBJ2-1, with a tentative D call TRBD2 (5 bases). The V end lost 1 base, the J end lost 8 bases, and 6 bases lay between the germline ends. The CDR3 sequence is 12 residues long. The V gene's germline CDR1 is SGHVS and CDR2 FNYEAQ. CDR3 DNA sequence: TGTGCCAGCAGCTTAGGGACTGATGAGCAGTTCTTC. Encoded protein: CASSLGTDEQFF.

The sample holds a few counts of this clonotype. It may be a read error: a sequence one base away is much more abundant. The chain employs TRBV20-1 and TRBJ2-5; unclear D gene. The CDR3 spans 11 residues. CDR1 DFQATT and CDR2 SNEGSKA come from the germline V gene (reference sequence). As DNA, the CDR3 is TGCAGGGCCCATAAGGCAGAGACCCAGTACTTC. It is translated as CRAHKAETQYF.

V usage is TRBV28 and J usage is TRBJ1-2, with 11 nucleotides matching TRBD1. V trimming: 4 bases; J trimming: 6 bases; junction bases outside the gene matches: 1. Germline V gene sequence: CDR1 MDHEN, CDR2 SYDVKM. The CDR3 loop spans 13 amino acids. The CDR3 DNA reads as TGTGCCAGCAGTTGGACAGGGGGCAATGGCTACACCTTC. Translated: CASSWTGGNGYTF.

V and J are TRBV20-1 and TRBJ2-1, with D unresolved. V lost 0 bases, J lost 6 bases, and 3 bases lay in between. Per the germline V gene, CDR1 is DFQATT and CDR2 is SNEGSKA (reference sequence). The CDR3 has 11 amino acids. The CDR3: CSARDPNEQFF. The CDR3 region has the DNA TGCAGTGCTAGAGACCCCAATGAGCAGTTCTTC.

The rearrangement uses TRBV2 and TRBJ2-1; possibly TRBD1 or TRBD2 for D (5 bases each). Germline assignment: CDR1 SNHLY and CDR2 FYNNEI. V lost 5 bases to trimming and J lost 7 bases, with 9 bases between them. There are 12 residues in the CDR3. CDR3 loop: CASSRDPNEQFF. The CDR3 DNA is TGTGCCAGCAGTCGGGACCCAAATGAGCAGTTCTTC.

This clonotype was seen only a few times. The gene calls are TRBV6-6 and TRBJ2-1, with D unclear. Germline assignment: CDR1 MNHNY and CDR2 SVGAGI (reference sequence). There are 12 residues in the CDR3. V lost 0 bases and J 6 bases, leaving 3 bases between the germline ends. CDR3 region: CASSYSFNEQFF. DNA for the CDR3: TGTGCCAGCAGTTACTCTTTCAATGAGCAGTTCTTC.

The chain combines TRBV9 with TRBJ2-6; D remains unclear. The CDR3 runs to 14 residues. Germline CDR1 is SGDLS and CDR2 is YYNGEE. Between the trimmed V and J ends, which lost 2 bases and 2 bases, there was a span of 5 bases. CDR3 nucleotide sequence: TGTGCCAGCAGCGTTTCTACTGGGGCCAACGTCCTGACTTTC. Amino acid sequence: CASSVSTGANVLTF.

There are many counts of this clonotype. The chain employs TRBV6-2 or TRBV6-3 and TRBJ2-1, with a tentative D call TRBD2 (6 bases). CDR1 and CDR2 (germline): MNHEY, SVGEGT. V dropped 6 bases and J dropped 7 bases, with 19 bases sitting between them. The CDR3 spans 15 residues. CDR3 sequence (DNA): TGTGCCAGCAGCCCGTGGCGAACGGGAGAAAATGAGCAGTTCTTC. Translating it yields CASSPWRTGENEQFF.

This chain joins TRBV27 and TRBJ2-5; maybe TRBD2 (6 bases). Per germline, CDR1 MNHEY and CDR2 SMNVEV (reference sequence). V dropped 5 bases and J dropped 0 bases, with 16 bases sitting between them. This CDR3 has 16 amino acids. In nucleotides, the CDR3 is TGTGCCAGCAGTCGCGGCCCCCGGGAGTACCAAGAGACCCAGTACTTC. Its protein product is CASSRGPREYQETQYF.

This clonotype has just a few counts. The chain joins TRBV28 to TRBJ2-1; 11 nucleotides line up with TRBD2. Trimming cost V 6 bases and J 7 bases; bases outside gene matches: 14. Germline CDR1 is MDHEN and CDR2 is SYDVKM. The CDR3 sequence is 17 residues long. The CDR3 coding sequence is TGTGCCAGCAGCCCCGCCCCGCTAGCGGGAGGTAGGAATGAGCAGTTCTTC. As protein: CASSPAPLAGGRNEQFF. Based on the CDR3 plus reference TRBV28 and TRBJ2-1, the full variable domain is DVKVTQSSRYLVKRTGEKVFLECVQDMDHENMFWYRQDPGLGLRLIYFSYDVKMKEKGDIPEGYSVSREKKERFSLILESASTNQTSMYLCASSPAPLAGGRNEQFFGPGTRLTVL.

V usage is TRBV7-3 and J usage is TRBJ2-1; TRBD2 matches 8 bases. Unmatched junction bases numbered 9, after V lost 5 bases and J lost 9 bases. This CDR3 region has 14 residues. Germline CDR1 is SGHTA and CDR2 is FQGTGA. The CDR3 bases are TGTGCCAGCAGCCCAGGACTAGCCCCAGTTGAGCAGTTCTTC. Amino acid sequence: CASSPGLAPVEQFF. Combining the CDR3 with reference TRBV7-3 and TRBJ2-1 gives the whole variable domain GAGVSQTPSNKVTEKGKYVELRCDPISGHTALYWYRQSLGQGPEFLIYFQGTGAADDSGLPNDRFFAVRPEGSVSTLKIQRTERGDSAVYLCASSPGLAPVEQFFGPGTRLTVL.

CDR3 nucleotides: TGTGCCAGCAGTGAAAGGGGGGAGGCCTACAATGAGCAGTTCTTC. It yields the protein CASSERGEAYNEQFF. The rearrangement links TRBV2 to TRBJ2-1, with D tentatively TRBD1 or TRBD2 (6 bases each). V was clipped by 2 bases and J by 2 bases, with 10 bases between them. Germline V lookup: CDR1 SNHLY, CDR2 FYNNEI. The CDR3 is made up of 15 amino acids.

This clonotype occurred a few times. The DNA for the CDR3 is TGTGCCAGCAGCTCGACTAGCGGGGACGGGGATACGCAGTATTTT. It specifies CASSSTSGDGDTQYF. The rearrangement uses TRBV7-2 and TRBJ2-3; 11 bases line up with TRBD2. CDR3 size: 15 residues. The V gene's germline CDR1 is SGHTA and CDR2 FQGNSA. With 4 bases clipped from V and 6 bases from J, the junction kept 6 bases outside the gene matches.

This clonotype appeared a single time. The DNA is omitted, as the CDR3 cannot be located on it reliably, and the CDR3 follows TCRdb's listing. The J gene is TRBJ1-2, the V gene TRBV29-1; the table calls TRBD1, which could not be checked here. The CDR3 extends over 12 residues, inclusive of both ends. The germline V gene has CDR1 SQVTM and CDR2 ANQGSEA. CDR3 residues: CSEMGRDYGCTF.